Below, one TCR beta chain is given with its context. Its antigen is currently unknown. This specimen belongs to a study of T cell repertoires in cytomegalovirus infection. Study at large: Alongside well-studied HLA-B-restricted CMV epitopes, recently identified HLA-C-restricted CMV epitopes were also used. Shared public TCR beta signatures pointed to both CMV infection and a matching HLA type.

The CDR3 length is 16 residues. Per germline, CDR1 SGHVS and CDR2 FNYEAQ. V gave up 5 bases and J gave up 4 bases; unmatched junction bases: 13. TCRdb re-called the reads through MiXCR, storing one row per CDR3 protein. The data show about 340,000 distinct CDR3 sequences, roughly 29% seen once. General study results and limits: CMV-specific TCR beta clonotypes restricted by HLA-C dominated the ex vivo response.

The rearrangement uses TRBV7-6 and TRBJ1-2; 7 bases are a match to TRBD1. Sequenced material: cultured PBMCs, taken from culture after CMV antigen stimulation. The sequence was obtained from a human donor in good health (CMV status not recorded). Some clones in this sample may be carry-over from other donors' samples. The CDR3 region is CASSPATGDLIYGYTF. The CDR3 DNA sequence: TGTGCCAGCAGCCCTGCCACAGGGGATCTGATCTATGGCTACACCTTC.